This TCR beta chain stems from a study of shared clonotypes between healthy human individuals. Study-level results: Among donors, sharing of clonotypes was expected to be affected by sequencing depth.

Adult Caucasians living in Nashville, Tennessee made up all of the donors. Some clones are missing from TCRdb's copy, which holds only in-frame ones; the method was immunoSEQ multiplex PCR. The sample shows approximately 2.5 million clones, approximately 90% of them seen only once. A remark on this clone: The antigen remains undetermined.

Input material: naive CD4+ T cells sorted from blood. As to subset: CD45RA+ positively selected. The clonotype comes from a young man in good health.

CDR3 DNA sequence: TGTGCCAGTAGTATAAACGTGAACACTGAAGCTTTCTTT. This codes for CASSINVNTEAFF. The chain employs TRBV19 and TRBJ1-1, with D unclear. V dropped 2 bases and J dropped 0 bases, with 4 bases sitting between them. CDR3 length equals 13 residues. Looked up from germline, CDR1 is LNHDA and CDR2 is SQIVND (reference sequence).